The present T cell receptor beta chain was sequenced within a study of CD8+CD57+ T cells in acquired aplastic anemia. Study-wide results and limits: Found in both controls and patients were approximately 30 CD8+ CDR3 sequences.

Ten or more counts support this clonotype. Its matching antigen is unknown. An expansion of CD8+CD57+ cells by flow cytometry had been shown in patients chosen for sequencing. Diagnosis of severe acquired aplastic anemia applied to all patients. Receipt of therapy had not occurred in any patient by the time of blood sampling. Both TCR beta VDJ combination and CDR3 sequence profiling were carried out. Genomic DNA was the template for this profiling. One entry per CDR3 protein, called by TCRdb with MiXCR from the reads. Seen here are about 240,000 distinct CDR3 sequences, approximately 50% observed once, and the top ten hold 7.8%. The CDR3 sequence is 13 residues long. Germline V gives CDR1 SGDLS, CDR2 YYNGEE. Trimming cost V 4 bases and J 5 bases, with 12 bases left between them.

The sequence was collected from a human donor with aplastic anemia. The sequenced sample was sorted CD4+, CD8+, or CD8+CD57+ T cells (not recorded which) from PBMCs. The V gene is TRBV9, the J gene TRBJ1-2; no definite D call. CDR3 amino acids: CASSQDGRYGYTF. In DNA form, the CDR3 reads TGTGCCAGCAGCCAGGACGGACGTTATGGCTACACCTTC.